Listed here is a single T cell receptor beta chain. Its specificity is not known. A 5'RACE template switching approach incorporating UMIs was used to make TCR beta cDNA. TCRdb derives one entry per CDR3 protein from the 5' RACE reads, leaving out DNA. The listing contains some 150,000 distinct CDR3 sequences. This entry belongs to a study of T cells expressing NK-cell markers. Study background: One of the eight sequenced donors was seronegative, whereas the other seven were HCMV-seropositive.

General study points: The study found these clonotypes also leading the CD3+CD56-NKG2C+ fraction in a handful of donors.

The germline gives CDR1 DFQATT, CDR2 SNEGSKA (reference sequence). This CDR3 has 16 residues. Sequencing used blood T cells: a sorted CD56 or NKG2C T cell subset, CD4+ or CD8+ T cells, or bulk PBMC T cells (not recorded which). The receptor comes from a young man in good health. This chain joins TRBV20-1 and TRBJ2-2. CDR3: CSARVGTGENTGELFF.